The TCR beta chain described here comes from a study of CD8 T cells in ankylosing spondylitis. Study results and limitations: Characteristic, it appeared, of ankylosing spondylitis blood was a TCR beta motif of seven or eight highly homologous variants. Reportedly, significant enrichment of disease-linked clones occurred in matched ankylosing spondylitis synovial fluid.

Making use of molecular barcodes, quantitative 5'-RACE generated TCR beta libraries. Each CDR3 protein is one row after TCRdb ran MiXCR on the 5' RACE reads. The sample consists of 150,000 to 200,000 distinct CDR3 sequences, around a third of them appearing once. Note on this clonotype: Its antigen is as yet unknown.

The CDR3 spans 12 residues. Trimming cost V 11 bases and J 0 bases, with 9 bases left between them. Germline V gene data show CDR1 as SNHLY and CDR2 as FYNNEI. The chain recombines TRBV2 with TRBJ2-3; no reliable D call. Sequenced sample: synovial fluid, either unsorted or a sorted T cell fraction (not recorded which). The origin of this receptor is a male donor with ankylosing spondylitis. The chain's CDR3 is CASEKSTDTQYF. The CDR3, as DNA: TGTGCCTCGGAGAAGAGCACAGATACGCAGTATTTT. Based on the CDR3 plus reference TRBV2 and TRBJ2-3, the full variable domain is EPEVTQTPSHQVTQMGQEVILRCVPISNHLYFYWYRQILGQKVEFLVSFYNNEISEKSEIFDDQFSVERPDGSNFTLKIRSTKLEDSAMYFCASEKSTDTQYFGPGTRLTVL.